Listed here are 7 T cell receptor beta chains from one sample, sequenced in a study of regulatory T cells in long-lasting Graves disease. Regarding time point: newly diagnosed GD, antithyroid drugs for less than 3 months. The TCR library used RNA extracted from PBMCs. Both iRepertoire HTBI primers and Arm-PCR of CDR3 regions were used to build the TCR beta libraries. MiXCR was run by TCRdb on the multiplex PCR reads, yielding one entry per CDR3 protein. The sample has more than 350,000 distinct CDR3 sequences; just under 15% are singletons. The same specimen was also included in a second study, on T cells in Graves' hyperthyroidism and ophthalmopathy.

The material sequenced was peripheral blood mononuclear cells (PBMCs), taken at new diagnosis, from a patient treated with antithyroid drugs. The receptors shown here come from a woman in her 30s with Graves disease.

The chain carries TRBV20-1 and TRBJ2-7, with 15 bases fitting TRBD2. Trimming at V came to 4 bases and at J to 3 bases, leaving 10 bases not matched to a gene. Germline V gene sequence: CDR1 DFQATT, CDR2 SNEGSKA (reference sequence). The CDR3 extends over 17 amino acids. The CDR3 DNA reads TGCAGTGCTAAGAGGACTAGCGGGAGGGCCCAGGGCTACGAGCAGTACTTC. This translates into CSAKRTSGRAQGYEQYF.

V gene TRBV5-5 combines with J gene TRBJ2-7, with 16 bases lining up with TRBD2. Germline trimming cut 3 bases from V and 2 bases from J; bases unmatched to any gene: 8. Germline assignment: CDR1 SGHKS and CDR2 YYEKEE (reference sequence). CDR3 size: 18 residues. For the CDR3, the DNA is TGTGCCAGCAGCTGGGAGGGACTAGCGGGAGGGGGGCCCTACGAGCAGTACTTC. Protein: CASSWEGLAGGGPYEQYF.

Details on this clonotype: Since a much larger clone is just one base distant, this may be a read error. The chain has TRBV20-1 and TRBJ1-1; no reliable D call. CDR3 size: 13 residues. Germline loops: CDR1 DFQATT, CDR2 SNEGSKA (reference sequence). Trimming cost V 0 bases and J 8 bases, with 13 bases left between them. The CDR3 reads CSAREARSFEAFF. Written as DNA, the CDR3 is TGCAGTGCTAGAGAAGCTAGGAGTTTCGAAGCTTTCTTT.

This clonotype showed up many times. The CDR3 sequence is CASSLRAIDQPQHF. DNA of the CDR3: TGTGCCAGCAGTTTACGGGCTATCGATCAGCCCCAGCATTTT. This sequence joins TRBV28 and TRBJ1-5; D is unresolved. V dropped 2 bases and J dropped 5 bases, with 10 bases sitting between them. The CDR3 sequence is 14 residues long. The germline V gene encodes CDR1 MDHEN and CDR2 SYDVKM.

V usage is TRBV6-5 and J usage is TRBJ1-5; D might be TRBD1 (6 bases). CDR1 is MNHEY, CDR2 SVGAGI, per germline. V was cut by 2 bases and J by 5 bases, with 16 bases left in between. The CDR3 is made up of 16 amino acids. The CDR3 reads CASSYLRGGSDQPQHF. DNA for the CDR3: TGTGCCAGCAGTTACCTAAGAGGGGGGTCTGATCAGCCCCAGCATTTT.

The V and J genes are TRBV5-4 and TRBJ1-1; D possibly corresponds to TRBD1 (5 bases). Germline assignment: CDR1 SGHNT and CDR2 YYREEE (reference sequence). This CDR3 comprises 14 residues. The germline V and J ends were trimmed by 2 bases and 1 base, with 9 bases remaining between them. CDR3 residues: CASSFRASNTEAFF. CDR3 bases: TGTGCCAGCAGCTTCAGGGCTTCGAACACTGAAGCTTTCTTT. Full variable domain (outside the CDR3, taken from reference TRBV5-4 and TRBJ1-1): ETGVTQSPTHLIKTRGQQVTLRCSSQSGHNTVSWYQQALGQGPQFIFQYYREEENGRGNFPPRFSGLQFPNYSSELNVNALELDDSALYLCASSFRASNTEAFFGQGTRLTVV.

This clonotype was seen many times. The CDR3 reads CASSPYLSAEAFF. The DNA for the CDR3 is TGTGCCAGCAGCCCCTATCTGTCGGCTGAAGCTTTCTTT. The V gene is TRBV11-2, the J gene TRBJ1-1; D is uncertain. Germline CDR1 is SGHAT and CDR2 is FQNNGV. Trimming left V 5 bases short and J 6 bases short, with 13 bases between. This CDR3 region has 13 residues.